This record looks at one T cell receptor (beta chain) sequence and its context. Its target is not known. Data came from immunoSEQ multiplex PCR; TCRdb stores just in-frame clones and leaves some out. Of 150,000 or so clones in the sample, approximately 88% were seen once. This entry comes from a study of T cell responses to AZD1222 COVID-19 vaccine. Germline lookup yields CDR1 MNHEY and CDR2 SVGEGT. The length of the CDR3 is 12 residues. Losses at the gene ends were 5 bases for V and 12 bases for J; bases not matched to a gene: 5. General observations from the study: Every sample of the repertoires postdated the peak T cell response. Most donors were white British, females outnumbered males, and clonal diversity was possibly underestimated. Only 5 or 6 individuals given AZD1222 were seropositive at baseline. Nearly half of unique spike-specific TCRs reportedly avoided B.1.351 and B.1.1.7 mutated regions.

This material consisted of peripheral blood, taken on day 0 of AZD1222 vaccination. This sequence joins TRBV6-2 or TRBV6-3 and TRBJ2-1; TRBD2 matches at 9 bases. This receptor was taken from an adult in good health. The CDR3 DNA follows: TGTGCCAGCAGTAATCAAGCGGGGGGGCAGTTCTTC. It translates to CASSNQAGGQFF.